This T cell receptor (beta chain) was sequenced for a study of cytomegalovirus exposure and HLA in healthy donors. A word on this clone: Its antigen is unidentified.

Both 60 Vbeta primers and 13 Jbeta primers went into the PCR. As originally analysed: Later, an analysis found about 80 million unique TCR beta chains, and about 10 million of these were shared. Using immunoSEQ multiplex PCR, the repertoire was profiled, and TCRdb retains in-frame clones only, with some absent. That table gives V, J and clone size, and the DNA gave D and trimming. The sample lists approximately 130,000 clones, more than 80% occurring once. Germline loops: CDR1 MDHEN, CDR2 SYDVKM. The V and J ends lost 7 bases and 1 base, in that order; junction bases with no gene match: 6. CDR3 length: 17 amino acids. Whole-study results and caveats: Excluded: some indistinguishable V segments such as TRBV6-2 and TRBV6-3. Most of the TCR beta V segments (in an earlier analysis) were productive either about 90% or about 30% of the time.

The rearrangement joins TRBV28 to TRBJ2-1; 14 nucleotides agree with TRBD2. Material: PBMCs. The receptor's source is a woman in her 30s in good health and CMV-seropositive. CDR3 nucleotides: TGTGCCAGCAAGGGACTAGCGGGAGTAGGTTCCTACAATGAGCAGTTCTTC. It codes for CASKGLAGVGSYNEQFF. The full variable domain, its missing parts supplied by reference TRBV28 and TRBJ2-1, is DVKVTQSSRYLVKRTGEKVFLECVQDMDHENMFWYRQDPGLGLRLIYFSYDVKMKEKGDIPEGYSVSREKKERFSLILESASTNQTSMYLCASKGLAGVGSYNEQFFGPGTRLTVL.